The T cell receptor (beta chain) under discussion was sequenced for a study of chemoradiotherapy in HPV16-positive cancers. Trimming left V 3 bases short and J 3 bases short, with 8 bases between. Germline values: CDR1 SEHNR, CDR2 FQNEAQ (reference sequence). This CDR3 has 14 amino acids. Repeated repertoire sampling spanned the course of chemoradiotherapy. TCRdb's copy holds only in-frame clones and misses some; the assay was immunoSEQ multiplex PCR. This table has fewer than 70,000 clones, 90% appearing once. To note about this clone: The antigen remains unidentified.

Findings and limits, study-wide: During treatment, candidate HPV-specific clones and E7-related motifs expanded in tumor.

The TCR was taken from a human donor with HPV-associated anogenital cancer. This specimen was blood, taken from a patient who underwent chemoradiotherapy. This chain links TRBV7-9 with TRBJ1-4; D is perhaps TRBD1 (5 bases). CDR3 loop: CASSLPGANEKLFF. CDR3 coding DNA: TGTGCCAGCAGCTTGCCGGGGGCTAATGAAAAACTGTTTTTT.